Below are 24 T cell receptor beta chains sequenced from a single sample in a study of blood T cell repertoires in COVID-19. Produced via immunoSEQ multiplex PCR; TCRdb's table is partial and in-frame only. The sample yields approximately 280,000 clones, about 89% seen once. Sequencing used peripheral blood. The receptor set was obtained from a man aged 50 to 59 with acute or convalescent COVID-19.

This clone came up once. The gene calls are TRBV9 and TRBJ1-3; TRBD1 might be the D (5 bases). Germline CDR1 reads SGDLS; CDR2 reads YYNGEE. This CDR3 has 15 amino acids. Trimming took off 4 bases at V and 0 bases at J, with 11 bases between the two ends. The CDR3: CASSRQLTSGNTIYF. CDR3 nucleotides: TGTGCCAGCAGCCGACAGCTTACCTCTGGAAACACCATATATTTT.

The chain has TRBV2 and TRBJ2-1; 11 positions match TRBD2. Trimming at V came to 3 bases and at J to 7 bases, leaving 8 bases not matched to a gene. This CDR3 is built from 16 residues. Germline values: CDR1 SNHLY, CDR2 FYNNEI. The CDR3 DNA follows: TGTGCCAGCAGTGAGGTAGCGGGGGGGCCATTTAATGAGCAGTTCTTC. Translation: CASSEVAGGPFNEQFF.

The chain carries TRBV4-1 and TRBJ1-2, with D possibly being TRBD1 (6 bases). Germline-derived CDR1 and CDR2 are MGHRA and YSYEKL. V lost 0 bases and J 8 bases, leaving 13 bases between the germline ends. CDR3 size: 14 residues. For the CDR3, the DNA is TGCGCCAGCAGCCAAGAAGGGGCAGGGGCAGGCTACACCTTC. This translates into CASSQEGAGAGYTF.

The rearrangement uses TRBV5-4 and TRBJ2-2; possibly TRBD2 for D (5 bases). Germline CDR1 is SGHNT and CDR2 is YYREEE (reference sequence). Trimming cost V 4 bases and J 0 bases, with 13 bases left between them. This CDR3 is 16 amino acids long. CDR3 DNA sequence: TGTGCCAGCAGCCAAAGAGGGATATCGAACACCGGGGAGCTGTTTTTT. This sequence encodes CASSQRGISNTGELFF. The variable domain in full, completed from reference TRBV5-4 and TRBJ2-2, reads ETGVTQSPTHLIKTRGQQVTLRCSSQSGHNTVSWYQQALGQGPQFIFQYYREEENGRGNFPPRFSGLQFPNYSSELNVNALELDDSALYLCASSQRGISNTGELFFGEGSRLTVL.

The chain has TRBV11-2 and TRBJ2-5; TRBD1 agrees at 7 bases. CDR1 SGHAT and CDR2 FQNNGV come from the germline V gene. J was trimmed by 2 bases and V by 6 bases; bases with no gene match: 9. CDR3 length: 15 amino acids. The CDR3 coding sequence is TGTGCCAGCAGTCTTAACAGGGGCCCTCAAGAGACCCAGTACTTC. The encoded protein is CASSLNRGPQETQYF.

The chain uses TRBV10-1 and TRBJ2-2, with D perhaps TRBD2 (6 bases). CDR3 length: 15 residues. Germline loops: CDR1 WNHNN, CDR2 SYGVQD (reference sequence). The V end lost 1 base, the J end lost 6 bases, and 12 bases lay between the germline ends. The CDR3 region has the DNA TGCGCCAGCAGTGAGTTTCGGGGGTTGGCCGGGGAGCTGTTTTTT. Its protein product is CASSEFRGLAGELFF.

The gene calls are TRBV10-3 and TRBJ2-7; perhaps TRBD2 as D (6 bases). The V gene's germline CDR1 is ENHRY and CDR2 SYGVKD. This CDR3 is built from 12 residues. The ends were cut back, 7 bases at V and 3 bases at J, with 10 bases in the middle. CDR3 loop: CAIMGGDYEQYF. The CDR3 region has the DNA TGTGCCATCATGGGCGGGGACTACGAGCAGTACTTC.

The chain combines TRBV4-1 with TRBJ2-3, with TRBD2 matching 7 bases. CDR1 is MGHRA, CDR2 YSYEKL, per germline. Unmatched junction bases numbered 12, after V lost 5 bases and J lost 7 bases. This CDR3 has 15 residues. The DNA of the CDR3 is TGCGCCAGCAGCACCTGGGCGGGGGACGCAAATACGCAGTATTTT. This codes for CASSTWAGDANTQYF.

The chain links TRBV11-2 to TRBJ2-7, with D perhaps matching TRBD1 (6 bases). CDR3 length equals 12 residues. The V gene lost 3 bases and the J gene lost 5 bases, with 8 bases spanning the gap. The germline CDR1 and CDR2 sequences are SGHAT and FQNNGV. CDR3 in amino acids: CASSFTGNEQYF. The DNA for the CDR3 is TGTGCCAGCAGCTTTACAGGGAACGAGCAGTACTTC.

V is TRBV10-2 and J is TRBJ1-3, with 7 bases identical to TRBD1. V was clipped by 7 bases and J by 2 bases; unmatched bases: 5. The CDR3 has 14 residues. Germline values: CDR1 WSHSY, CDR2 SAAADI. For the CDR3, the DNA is TGCGCCAGCACCGACAGGGCCGCTGGAAACACCATATATTTT. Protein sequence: CASTDRAAGNTIYF.

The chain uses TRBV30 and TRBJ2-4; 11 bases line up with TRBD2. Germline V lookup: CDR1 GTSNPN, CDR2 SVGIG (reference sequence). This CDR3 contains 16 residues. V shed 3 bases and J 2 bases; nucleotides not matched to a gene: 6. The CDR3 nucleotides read TGTGCCTGGAGAGATCCTAGCGGGGGGTCCAAAAACATTCAGTACTTC. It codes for CAWRDPSGGSKNIQYF.

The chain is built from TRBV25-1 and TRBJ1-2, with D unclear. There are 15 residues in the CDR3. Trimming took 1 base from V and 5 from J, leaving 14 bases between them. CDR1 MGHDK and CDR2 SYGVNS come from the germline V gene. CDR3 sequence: CASSELEISSYGYTF. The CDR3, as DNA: TGTGCCAGCAGTGAATTAGAAATTTCCTCATATGGCTACACCTTC.

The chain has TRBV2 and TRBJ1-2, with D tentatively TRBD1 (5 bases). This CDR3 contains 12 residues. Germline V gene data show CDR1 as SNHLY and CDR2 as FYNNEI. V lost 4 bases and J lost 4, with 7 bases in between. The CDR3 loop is CASSGTLYGYTF. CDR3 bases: TGTGCCAGCAGTGGGACACTCTATGGCTACACCTTC.

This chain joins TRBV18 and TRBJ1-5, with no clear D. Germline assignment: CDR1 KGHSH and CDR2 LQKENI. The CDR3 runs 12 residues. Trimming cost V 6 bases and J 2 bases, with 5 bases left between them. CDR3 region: CASSPGNQPQHF. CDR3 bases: TGTGCCAGCTCCCCCGGCAATCAGCCCCAGCATTTT.

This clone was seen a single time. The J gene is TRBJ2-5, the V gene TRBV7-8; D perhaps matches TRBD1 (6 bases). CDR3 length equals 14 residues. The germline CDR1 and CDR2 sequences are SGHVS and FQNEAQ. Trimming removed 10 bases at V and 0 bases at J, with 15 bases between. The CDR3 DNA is TGTGCCACGACGGGACATTCGTACCAAGAGACCCAGTACTTC. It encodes CATTGHSYQETQYF.

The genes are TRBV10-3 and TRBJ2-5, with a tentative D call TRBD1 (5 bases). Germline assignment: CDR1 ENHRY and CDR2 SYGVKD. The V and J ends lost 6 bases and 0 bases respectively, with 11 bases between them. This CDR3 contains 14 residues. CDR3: CAISTGQDQETQYF. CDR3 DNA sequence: TGTGCCATCAGCACAGGACAAGACCAAGAGACCCAGTACTTC.

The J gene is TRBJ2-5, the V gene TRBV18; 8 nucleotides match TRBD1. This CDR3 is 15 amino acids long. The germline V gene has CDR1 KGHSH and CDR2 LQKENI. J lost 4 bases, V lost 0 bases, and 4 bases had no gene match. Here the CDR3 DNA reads TGTGCCAGCTCACCACCGAGGACAGGGCCAGAGACCCAGTACTTC. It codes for CASSPPRTGPETQYF.

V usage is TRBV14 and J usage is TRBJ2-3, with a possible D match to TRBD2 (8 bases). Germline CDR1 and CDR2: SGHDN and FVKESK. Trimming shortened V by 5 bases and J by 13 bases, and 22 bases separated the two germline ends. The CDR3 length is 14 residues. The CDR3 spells CASSVGTVHSGEYF. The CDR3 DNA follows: TGTGCCAGCAGCGTAGGGACAGTCCATAGCGGGGAGTATTTT.

In DNA form, the CDR3 reads TGTGCTAGTGCTAATCGGGGGGGCACCGGGGAGCTGTTTTTT. Amino acid sequence: CASANRGGTGELFF. The gene calls are TRBV12-5 and TRBJ2-2; 8 bases fit TRBD2. The CDR3 contains 14 residues. Germline trimming cut 7 bases from V and 4 bases from J; bases unmatched to any gene: 5. Germline loops: CDR1 LGHNT, CDR2 FRNRAP.

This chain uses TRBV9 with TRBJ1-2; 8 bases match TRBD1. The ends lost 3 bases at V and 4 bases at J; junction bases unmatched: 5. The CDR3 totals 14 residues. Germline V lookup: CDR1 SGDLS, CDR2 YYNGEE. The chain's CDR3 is CASSGVTGAYGYTF. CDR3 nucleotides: TGTGCCAGCAGCGGAGTGACAGGGGCCTATGGCTACACCTTC. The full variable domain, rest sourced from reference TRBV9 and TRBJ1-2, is DSGVTQTPKHLITATGQRVTLRCSPRSGDLSVYWYQQSLDQGLQFLIQYYNGEERAKGNILERFSAQQFPDLHSELNLSSLELGDSALYFCASSGVTGAYGYTFGSGTRLTVV.

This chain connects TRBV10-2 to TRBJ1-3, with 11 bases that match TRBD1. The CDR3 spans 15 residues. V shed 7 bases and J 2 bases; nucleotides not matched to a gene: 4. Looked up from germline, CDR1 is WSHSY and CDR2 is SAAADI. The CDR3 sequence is CASNPDRGPGNTIYF. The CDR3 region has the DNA TGCGCCAGCAATCCGGACAGGGGGCCTGGAAACACCATATATTTT.

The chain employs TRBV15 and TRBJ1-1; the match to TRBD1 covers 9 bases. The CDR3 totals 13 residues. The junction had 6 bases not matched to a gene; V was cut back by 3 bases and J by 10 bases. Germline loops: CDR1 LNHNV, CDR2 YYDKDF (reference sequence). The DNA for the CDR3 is TGTGCCACCAGCAGGATACAGGGGGCGGTAGCTTTCTTT. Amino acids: CATSRIQGAVAFF.

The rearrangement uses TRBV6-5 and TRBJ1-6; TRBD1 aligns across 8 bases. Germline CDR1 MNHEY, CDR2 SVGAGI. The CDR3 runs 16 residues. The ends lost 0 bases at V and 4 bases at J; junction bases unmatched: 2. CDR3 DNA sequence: TGTGCCAGCAGTTACTCGAGGACAGGGTATAATTCACCCCTCCACTTT. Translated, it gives CASSYSRTGYNSPLHF.

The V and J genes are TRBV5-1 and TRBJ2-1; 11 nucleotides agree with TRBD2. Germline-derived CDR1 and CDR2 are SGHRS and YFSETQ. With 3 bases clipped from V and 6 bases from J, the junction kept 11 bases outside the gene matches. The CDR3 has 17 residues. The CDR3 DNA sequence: TGCGCCAGCAGCTCCGGGGTAGCGGGGGGGACCGGCAATGAGCAGTTCTTC. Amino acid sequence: CASSSGVAGGTGNEQFF.